Shown below are 13 T cell receptor beta chains from a single sample sequenced in a study of cytomegalovirus exposure and HLA in healthy donors. The PCR made use of 60 Vbeta and 13 Jbeta primers. Method: immunoSEQ multiplex PCR; TCRdb's copy keeps in-frame clones and lacks some. The profile shows around 150,000 clones, roughly 78% of them singletons. Sequences were obtained from PBMCs. These receptors all stem from a man aged 35-49 years in good health and CMV-seropositive.

The rearrangement links TRBV7-6 to TRBJ1-4, with D perhaps TRBD1 (6 bases). The CDR3 consists of 14 residues. V was trimmed by 5 bases and J by 4 bases, leaving 11 bases between them. Germline values: CDR1 SGHVS, CDR2 FNYEAQ. DNA for the CDR3: TGTGCCAGCAGCCCGTACAGGGATAATGAAAAACTGTTTTTT. Residues: CASSPYRDNEKLFF.

The chain recombines TRBV5-1 with TRBJ2-3; D remains ambiguous. V was clipped by 0 bases and J by 0 bases, with 5 bases between them. Germline CDR1 SGHRS, CDR2 YFSETQ. The CDR3 sequence is 14 residues long. CDR3 DNA: TGCGCCAGCAGCTTGGGAGATAGCACAGATACGCAGTATTTT. This translates into CASSLGDSTDTQYF.

The chain employs TRBV6-6 and TRBJ1-1, with a tentative D call TRBD1 (5 bases). Trimming cost V 5 bases and J 1 base, with 11 bases left between them. CDR1 and CDR2 (germline): MNHNY, SVGAGI (reference sequence). This CDR3 is 14 amino acids long. The CDR3 is CASSVQAPNTEAFF. CDR3 sequence (DNA): TGTGCCAGCAGTGTACAGGCCCCGAACACTGAAGCTTTCTTT.

The genes are TRBV2 and TRBJ1-1; D gene unclear. Germline CDR1 reads SNHLY; CDR2 reads FYNNEI. V shed 8 bases and J shed 1 base, with 17 bases lying between them. This CDR3 has 15 residues. CDR3 bases: TGTGCCAGCCCTCTTAAACAAACAACGAACACTGAAGCTTTCTTT. Amino acid sequence: CASPLKQTTNTEAFF. The whole variable domain, filled in from reference TRBV2 and TRBJ1-1, reads EPEVTQTPSHQVTQMGQEVILRCVPISNHLYFYWYRQILGQKVEFLVSFYNNEISEKSEIFDDQFSVERPDGSNFTLKIRSTKLEDSAMYFCASPLKQTTNTEAFFGQGTRLTVV.

This clone was picked up a small number of times. In DNA, the CDR3 is TGCGCCAGCAGCTCGGGGGGGGCGCCCTCTGGAAACACCATATATTTT. Protein: CASSSGGAPSGNTIYF. The chain employs TRBV5-1 and TRBJ1-3, with a tentative D call TRBD1 (6 bases). V lost 3 bases, J lost 0 bases, and 13 bases lay in between. CDR3 length equals 16 residues. Germline V gene lookup returns CDR1 SGHRS and CDR2 YFSETQ.

The genes are TRBV6-5 and TRBJ2-5; 7 bases map to TRBD2. V shed 6 bases and J 5 bases; nucleotides not matched to a gene: 6. CDR3 length equals 13 residues. The germline V gene encodes CDR1 MNHEY and CDR2 SVGAGI. This chain's CDR3 is CASSWGGSETQYF. Here the CDR3 DNA reads TGTGCCAGCAGCTGGGGGGGTTCCGAGACCCAGTACTTC.

The rearrangement joins TRBV27 to TRBJ2-1; 8 positions match TRBD2. J gave up 4 bases and V 4 bases, and 6 bases lay outside the gene matches. The CDR3 extends over 15 amino acids. The germline V gene has CDR1 MNHEY and CDR2 SMNVEV (reference sequence). In nucleotides, the CDR3 is TGTGCCAGCAGTTACAGCGGGGGAGGTTACAATGAGCAGTTCTTC. Protein: CASSYSGGGYNEQFF.

This chain links TRBV6-5 with TRBJ1-2, with a weak D call TRBD1 (5 bases). V lost 8 bases, J lost 4 bases, and 17 bases lay in between. CDR1 and CDR2 from the germline V gene are MNHEY and SVGAGI. CDR3 length equals 14 residues. This CDR3 is CASRLGQGVYGYTF. DNA for the CDR3: TGTGCCAGCCGATTAGGGCAGGGCGTCTATGGCTACACCTTC.

The V and J genes are TRBV4-1 and TRBJ2-4; D is unresolved. The CDR3 contains 14 residues. Deletions cut 0 bases from V and 13 bases from J, with 16 bases between. Germline assignment: CDR1 MGHRA and CDR2 YSYEKL. The CDR3 bases are TGCGCCAGCAGCCAAGATTGGCCAGTCTCGACACAGTACTTC. Encoded protein: CASSQDWPVSTQYF.

This clone was seen once. The chain combines TRBV27 with TRBJ2-7; TRBD2 aligns across 10 bases. This CDR3 spans 17 amino acids. V lost 4 bases to trimming and J lost 3 bases; unmatched junction nucleotides: 12. The germline V gene encodes CDR1 MNHEY and CDR2 SMNVEV (reference sequence). CDR3 in amino acids: CASSSSGLAALYYEQYF. In nucleotides, the CDR3 is TGTGCCAGCAGTTCCTCAGGACTAGCGGCCCTGTACTACGAGCAGTACTTC.

V and J are TRBV28 and TRBJ1-1; 7 bases map to TRBD1. The germline CDR1 and CDR2 sequences are MDHEN and SYDVKM. This CDR3 has 15 amino acids. The junction had 4 bases not matched to a gene; V was cut back by 3 bases and J by 0 bases. The CDR3 DNA sequence: TGTGCCAGCAGTTTTGGGACAGCCATGAACACTGAAGCTTTCTTT. It yields the protein CASSFGTAMNTEAFF.

The chain uses TRBV19 and TRBJ1-2, with D possibly being TRBD1 (5 bases). This CDR3 spans 15 amino acids. Trimming left V 8 bases short and J 4 bases short, with 20 bases between. In germline, CDR1 is LNHDA, CDR2 SQIVND (reference sequence). The CDR3 spells CASGRTGGNSYGYTF. Here the CDR3 DNA reads TGTGCCAGTGGACGGACGGGGGGGAACTCCTATGGCTACACCTTC.

The chain recombines TRBV11-3 with TRBJ2-3, with D possibly TRBD2 on 5 matching bases. The CDR3 runs to 13 residues. Between the trimmed V and J ends, which lost 4 bases and 5 bases, there was a span of 10 bases. Germline V gene sequence: CDR1 SGHNT, CDR2 YENEEA. The CDR3 spells CASSSWGEDTQYF. In DNA form, the CDR3 reads TGTGCCAGCAGCTCGTGGGGAGAAGATACGCAGTATTTT. Variable domain in full (rest from reference TRBV11-3 and TRBJ2-3): EAGVVQSPRYKIIEKKQPVAFWCNPISGHNTLYWYLQNLGQGPELLIRYENEEAVDDSQLPKDRFSAERLKGVDSTLKIQPAELGDSAVYLCASSSWGEDTQYFGPGTRLTVL.